These T cell receptor beta chains were read from a single sample in a study of blood T cell repertoires in COVID-19. TCRdb's table, derived via immunoSEQ multiplex PCR, lists solely in-frame clones and lacks some. Among over 150,000 clones, approximately 80% were seen once, and the ten largest hold about 3.4%. Sample: PBMCs or T cells enriched from blood (not recorded which). The receptors were sampled from a woman aged 60-70 years who had recovered from COVID-19. Both conserved end residues are part of each CDR3. A D gene is named only where the DNA matches it firmly. The listing skips clone size in some rows; elsewhere it reads once, few, many or a size class.

j_call: TRBJ1-2; d_call: TRBD1; v_call: TRBV18; clone_size: NA; cdr3_nt: TGTGCCAGCTCACCCTCACAGGGGGCGGGCTATGGCTACACCTTC; cdr3_aa: CASSPSQGAGYGYTF
j_call: TRBJ2-5; d_call: NA; v_call: TRBV7-2; clone_size: few; cdr3_nt: TGTGCCAGCAGCCCAAGTCCGTCAGGGAGGGGGGTTAGGACCCAGTACTTC; cdr3_aa: CASSPSPSGRGVRTQYF
j_call: TRBJ2-7; d_call: TRBD1; v_call: TRBV5-1; clone_size: NA; cdr3_nt: TGCGCCAGCAGCGGCCGGGACAGGACCCACGAGCAGTACTTC; cdr3_aa: CASSGRDRTHEQYF
j_call: TRBJ1-2; d_call: NA; v_call: TRBV7-8; clone_size: NA; cdr3_nt: TGTGCCAGCAGCTTAGGAAGAGCTAACTATGGCTACACCTTC; cdr3_aa: CASSLGRANYGYTF
j_call: TRBJ2-3; d_call: TRBD2; v_call: TRBV5-1; clone_size: once; cdr3_nt: TGCGCCAGCAGCTTGGACGGGGGGACAGATACGCAGTATTTT; cdr3_aa: CASSLDGGTDTQYF
j_call: TRBJ1-2; d_call: TRBD1; v_call: TRBV2; clone_size: NA; cdr3_nt: TGTGCCAGCAGTGTCGCGGGACAGGGACGTGACGGCTATGGCTACACCTTC; cdr3_aa: CASSVAGQGRDGYGYTF
j_call: TRBJ2-1; d_call: NA; v_call: TRBV28; clone_size: NA; cdr3_nt: TGTGCCAGCAACCGACAGGGAGGAAGCTCCTACAATGAGCAGTTCTTC; cdr3_aa: CASNRQGGSSYNEQFF
j_call: TRBJ1-1; d_call: TRBD1; v_call: TRBV6-5; clone_size: NA; cdr3_nt: TGTGCCAGCAGACCCCCGGACAGGGGGCTTGAAGCTTTCTTT; cdr3_aa: CASRPPDRGLEAFF
j_call: TRBJ1-3; d_call: TRBD1; v_call: TRBV7-9; clone_size: few; cdr3_nt: TGTGCCAGCAGCTTAGGGACAGGGGGCAAAACTGGAAACACCATATATTTT; cdr3_aa: CASSLGTGGKTGNTIYF
j_call: TRBJ2-7; d_call: NA; v_call: TRBV5-1; clone_size: NA; cdr3_nt: TGCGCCAGCAGCTTGGAACATACAGGGACGTACGAGCAGTACTTC; cdr3_aa: CASSLEHTGTYEQYF
j_call: TRBJ1-5; d_call: NA; v_call: TRBV6-2/TRBV6-3; clone_size: NA; cdr3_nt: TGTGCCAGCAGTTACGAGGGTCAGCCCCAGCATTTT; cdr3_aa: CASSYEGQPQHF
j_call: TRBJ1-6; d_call: TRBD1; v_call: TRBV18; clone_size: NA; cdr3_nt: TGTGCCAGCTCCCGACAGGGTTCAAATTCACCCCTCCACTTT; cdr3_aa: CASSRQGSNSPLHF
j_call: TRBJ2-3; d_call: TRBD1; v_call: TRBV14; clone_size: many; cdr3_nt: TGTGCCAGCAGCCCGGACAGGACAGATACGCAGTATTTT; cdr3_aa: CASSPDRTDTQYF
j_call: TRBJ2-7; d_call: TRBD2; v_call: TRBV27; clone_size: NA; cdr3_nt: TGTGCCAGCAGTTCGGGACTAGTATCCGAGCAGTACTTC; cdr3_aa: CASSSGLVSEQYF
j_call: TRBJ2-2; d_call: NA; v_call: TRBV5-5; clone_size: NA; cdr3_nt: TGTGCCAGCAGACCCCAGGGCGGGGGCACGGGGACCGGGGAGCTGTTTTTT; cdr3_aa: CASRPQGGGTGTGELFF
j_call: TRBJ2-5; d_call: NA; v_call: TRBV18; clone_size: NA; cdr3_nt: TGTGCCAGCTCATCTAGGTACCAAGAGACCCAGTACTTC; cdr3_aa: CASSSRYQETQYF
j_call: TRBJ1-4; d_call: TRBD1; v_call: TRBV4-1; clone_size: NA; cdr3_nt: TGCGCCAGCAGCCAAGAAGGACCGGGACAGCTAGCAACTAATGAAAAACTGTTTTTT; cdr3_aa: CASSQEGPGQLATNEKLFF
j_call: TRBJ2-3; d_call: TRBD2; v_call: TRBV5-1; clone_size: few; cdr3_nt: TGCGCCAGCAGCTTTAGCGGGGGGGCACAAGATACGCAGTATTTT; cdr3_aa: CASSFSGGAQDTQYF
j_call: TRBJ2-5; d_call: TRBD2; v_call: TRBV29-1; clone_size: NA; cdr3_nt: TGCAGCGGTGCGCGGGGGATCCAAGAGACCCAGTACTTC; cdr3_aa: CSGARGIQETQYF
j_call: TRBJ2-7; d_call: TRBD1; v_call: TRBV4-1; clone_size: NA; cdr3_nt: TGCGCCAGCAGCCAAGCTTGGGCGGACAGGGGGAGCTACGAGCAGTACTTC; cdr3_aa: CASSQAWADRGSYEQYF
j_call: TRBJ2-2; d_call: TRBD2; v_call: TRBV2; clone_size: NA; cdr3_nt: TGTGCCAGCAGTGAGTCGGGGGGGCTGACCGGGGAGCTGTTTTTT; cdr3_aa: CASSESGGLTGELFF
j_call: TRBJ2-1; d_call: NA; v_call: TRBV19; clone_size: NA; cdr3_nt: TGTGCCCACACAATACCGGCAGGTCGGAATGAGCAGTTCTTC; cdr3_aa: CAHTIPAGRNEQFF
j_call: TRBJ1-1; d_call: NA; v_call: TRBV19; clone_size: NA; cdr3_nt: TGTGCCAGTATCGAGGTGTCGATGAACACTGAAGCTTTCTTT; cdr3_aa: CASIEVSMNTEAFF
j_call: TRBJ2-5; d_call: TRBD2; v_call: TRBV5-5; clone_size: NA; cdr3_nt: TGTGCCAGCAGCCAACCGCGGGGGGGAGAGACCCAGTACTTC; cdr3_aa: CASSQPRGGETQYF
j_call: TRBJ1-5; d_call: TRBD1; v_call: TRBV10-2; clone_size: NA; cdr3_nt: TGCGCCAGCAAAACCGGGACAGGGAATCAGCCCCAGCATTTT; cdr3_aa: CASKTGTGNQPQHF
j_call: TRBJ2-2; d_call: TRBD2; v_call: TRBV4-1; clone_size: NA; cdr3_nt: TGCGCCAGCAGCCCCGGCGGACTAGCGGTTTCCGGGGAGCTGTTTTTT; cdr3_aa: CASSPGGLAVSGELFF
j_call: TRBJ2-7; d_call: TRBD1; v_call: TRBV27; clone_size: NA; cdr3_nt: TGTGCCAGCGGCACGGACAGGGGGACCTACGAGCAGTACTTC; cdr3_aa: CASGTDRGTYEQYF
j_call: TRBJ2-1; d_call: NA; v_call: TRBV4-2; clone_size: NA; cdr3_nt: TGTGCCAGCAGCCAAGAAGGAGGGGGGGGCAACAATGAGCAGTTCTTC; cdr3_aa: CASSQEGGGGNNEQFF
j_call: TRBJ1-5; d_call: NA; v_call: TRBV29-1; clone_size: once; cdr3_nt: TGCAGCGCCTTAACAGGTTACAATCAGCCCCAGCATTTT; cdr3_aa: CSALTGYNQPQHF
j_call: TRBJ2-2; d_call: TRBD1; v_call: TRBV18; clone_size: NA; cdr3_nt: TGTGCCAGCTCACTGGGGACAGCGAACACCGGGGAGCTGTTTTTT; cdr3_aa: CASSLGTANTGELFF
j_call: TRBJ1-6; d_call: NA; v_call: TRBV19; clone_size: NA; cdr3_nt: TGTGCCAGTAGTATTTCAGGGGAAGATTCACCCCTCCACTTT; cdr3_aa: CASSISGEDSPLHF
j_call: TRBJ1-6; d_call: NA; v_call: TRBV21-1; clone_size: NA; cdr3_nt: TGTGCCAGCACCGCCCCGCTTGGACAGGCCAGATCACCCCTCCACTTT; cdr3_aa: CASTAPLGQARSPLHF
j_call: TRBJ1-3; d_call: NA; v_call: TRBV20-1; clone_size: NA; cdr3_nt: TGCAGTGCTAGTATCGGAACAGGAAGGACGAACACCATATATTTT; cdr3_aa: CSASIGTGRTNTIYF
j_call: TRBJ2-4; d_call: NA; v_call: TRBV30; clone_size: NA; cdr3_nt: TGTGCCTGGAGTGCAACTACAGGGCCCTGGAACATTCAGTACTTC; cdr3_aa: CAWSATTGPWNIQYF
j_call: TRBJ1-2; d_call: NA; v_call: TRBV20-1; clone_size: NA; cdr3_nt: TGCAGTAACAGGGACTATGGCTACACCTTC; cdr3_aa: CSNRDYGYTF
j_call: TRBJ2-5; d_call: TRBD2; v_call: TRBV5-3; clone_size: once; cdr3_nt: TGTGCCAGAAGCGGGGGACTAGCGGGGACCCAAGAGACCCAGTACTTC; cdr3_aa: CARSGGLAGTQETQYF
j_call: TRBJ2-2; d_call: NA; v_call: TRBV5-1; clone_size: NA; cdr3_nt: TGCGCCAGCAGCTTGGAACATCCCTCCGGGGAGCTGTTTTTT; cdr3_aa: CASSLEHPSGELFF
j_call: TRBJ1-1; d_call: NA; v_call: TRBV7-9; clone_size: NA; cdr3_nt: TGTGCCAGCAGCTTCCTTTTTTCGAACACTGAAGCTTTCTTT; cdr3_aa: CASSFLFSNTEAFF
j_call: TRBJ1-1; d_call: NA; v_call: TRBV6-5; clone_size: NA; cdr3_nt: TGTGCCAGCAGAGCCAACACTGAAGCTTTCTTT; cdr3_aa: CASRANTEAFF
j_call: TRBJ2-2; d_call: TRBD1; v_call: TRBV18; clone_size: NA; cdr3_nt: TGTGCCAGCTCACTCGGACAGGGGGCAATCACCGGGGAGCTGTTTTTT; cdr3_aa: CASSLGQGAITGELFF
j_call: TRBJ1-1; d_call: TRBD1; v_call: TRBV18; clone_size: NA; cdr3_nt: TGTGCCAGCTCCGCGGACAGGAAGAACACTGAAGCTTTCTTT; cdr3_aa: CASSADRKNTEAFF
j_call: TRBJ2-1; d_call: NA; v_call: TRBV6-4; clone_size: NA; cdr3_nt: TGTGCCAGCAGTAAACAAGACCAGGATGAGCAGTTCTTC; cdr3_aa: CASSKQDQDEQFF
j_call: TRBJ1-1; d_call: NA; v_call: TRBV19; clone_size: NA; cdr3_nt: TGTGCCAGTATGCAGGGGTTCACTGAAGCTTTCTTT; cdr3_aa: CASMQGFTEAFF
j_call: TRBJ2-1; d_call: TRBD1; v_call: TRBV5-1; clone_size: NA; cdr3_nt: TGCGCCAGCAGCCTGGACAGGGTCAATGAGCAGTTCTTC; cdr3_aa: CASSLDRVNEQFF
j_call: TRBJ1-1; d_call: NA; v_call: TRBV18; clone_size: few; cdr3_nt: TGTGCCAGCTTACCAGAGGTCTCCGGGACTGAAGCTTTCTTT; cdr3_aa: CASLPEVSGTEAFF
j_call: TRBJ2-3; d_call: TRBD1; v_call: TRBV5-1; clone_size: few; cdr3_nt: TGCGCCAGCAGGCCCCTGGGACAGGGACGGGCCGATACGCAGTATTTT; cdr3_aa: CASRPLGQGRADTQYF
j_call: TRBJ2-3; d_call: TRBD2; v_call: TRBV6-4; clone_size: NA; cdr3_nt: TGTGCCAGCAGTGACGGGGGACTAGGCGGCACAGATACGCAGTATTTT; cdr3_aa: CASSDGGLGGTDTQYF
j_call: TRBJ2-7; d_call: TRBD1; v_call: TRBV19; clone_size: NA; cdr3_nt: TGTGCCAGTAGTATGGCAGGGGGCCCCTACGAGCAGTACTTC; cdr3_aa: CASSMAGGPYEQYF
j_call: TRBJ2-1; d_call: TRBD2; v_call: TRBV5-4; clone_size: many; cdr3_nt: TGTGCCAGCAGCTTTCTAGCGGGGGGCCTGGATGAGCAGTTCTTC; cdr3_aa: CASSFLAGGLDEQFF
j_call: TRBJ2-1; d_call: TRBD2; v_call: TRBV7-9; clone_size: NA; cdr3_nt: TGTGCCAGCAGCCCGGGACTAGCAAGCTACAATGAGCAGTTCTTC; cdr3_aa: CASSPGLASYNEQFF
j_call: TRBJ2-1; d_call: TRBD1; v_call: TRBV28; clone_size: NA; cdr3_nt: TGTGCCAGCAGTCCCGACTCGACAGGGGGAAGAGACAATGAGCAGTTCTTC; cdr3_aa: CASSPDSTGGRDNEQFF
j_call: TRBJ1-5; d_call: TRBD1; v_call: TRBV10-2; clone_size: NA; cdr3_nt: TGCGCCAGCAGTGAGTTAGGGACAGGAGGGTATCAGCCCCAGCATTTT; cdr3_aa: CASSELGTGGYQPQHF
j_call: TRBJ2-1; d_call: TRBD2; v_call: TRBV3-1/TRBV3-2; clone_size: NA; cdr3_nt: TGTGCCAGCAGCCCCATCCGCGGGGGGGCTCTCAATGAGCAGTTCTTC; cdr3_aa: CASSPIRGGALNEQFF
j_call: TRBJ1-1; d_call: NA; v_call: TRBV27; clone_size: NA; cdr3_nt: TGTGCCAGCAGTCTAGCAGGGGACACTGAAGCTTTCTTT; cdr3_aa: CASSLAGDTEAFF